This is a list of T cell receptor beta chains from one sample in a study of shared clonotypes between healthy human individuals. TCRdb keeps only in-frame clones here, not all; method: immunoSEQ multiplex PCR. This table has about a million clones, around 74% appearing once. The material sequenced was memory CD4+ T cells sorted from blood. Source of these receptors: a man aged 18 to 35 in good health. The CDR3 runs from the conserved cysteine through the conserved F or W. Fields, in order: D gene, V gene, J gene, clone size, CDR3 DNA, CDR3 protein. D genes are given only for firm matches. For some rows the clone size is stated as once, few or many, or as a class when expanded; others skip it.

NA	TRBV7-8	TRBJ1-5	NA	TGTGCCAGCAGTAAGAGAGCCGACAGAGGAAATCAGCCCCAGCATTTT	CASSKRADRGNQPQHF
TRBD2	TRBV5-4	TRBJ2-6	few	TGTGCCAGCAGCGCCCGGGCTAGCGGGAGAGGGGCTGGGGCCAACGTCCTGACTTTC	CASSARASGRGAGANVLTF
NA	TRBV5-6	TRBJ1-2	NA	TGTGCCAGCAGCTCTTCACTCCATGGTTATAACTATGGCTACACCTTC	CASSSSLHGYNYGYTF
NA	TRBV19	TRBJ1-5	once	TGTGCCAGTAGTGCCGACAGAAATCAGCCCCAGCATTTT	CASSADRNQPQHF
NA	TRBV7-8	TRBJ1-3	NA	TGTGCCAGCAGCCCGCGGACAGCCGGCACTGGAAACACCATATATTTT	CASSPRTAGTGNTIYF
TRBD1	TRBV6-1	TRBJ1-1	NA	TGTGCCAGCAGTGTGGACAGGGCTAACACTGAAGCTTTCTTT	CASSVDRANTEAFF
TRBD2	TRBV5-1	TRBJ2-1	NA	TGCGCCAGCAGCCCCAGTGTCACTAGCGGGAGGGGCAATGAGCAGTTCTTC	CASSPSVTSGRGNEQFF
NA	TRBV11-3	TRBJ2-7	NA	TGTGCCAGGAGCTACCCGGGCAGGGCGGGCGAGCAGTACTTC	CARSYPGRAGEQYF
NA	TRBV7-8	TRBJ2-5	NA	TGTGCCAGCAGCCGTACCATAGAACCTCAAGAGACCCAGTACTTC	CASSRTIEPQETQYF
NA	TRBV6-5	TRBJ2-2	NA	TGTGCCAGCAGGCGACAGGTGAACACCGGGGAGCTGTTTTTT	CASRRQVNTGELFF
NA	TRBV30	TRBJ2-2	few	TGTGCCTGCGGGAACACCGGGGAGCTGTTTTTT	CACGNTGELFF
NA	TRBV4-1	TRBJ1-1	NA	TGCGCCAGCAGCCAAGTAACAGGAATGAACACTGAAGCTTTCTTT	CASSQVTGMNTEAFF
NA	TRBV19	TRBJ2-2	NA	TGTGCCAGTAGTATCGGGGGTCCCGGGGAGCTGTTTTTT	CASSIGGPGELFF
NA	TRBV19	TRBJ1-2	NA	TGTGCCAGTAGAGTCGGGGGCGCCTATGGCTACACCTTC	CASRVGGAYGYTF
NA	TRBV6-1	TRBJ1-3	NA	TGTGCCAGCAGTGATACGAACACCATATATTTT	CASSDTNTIYF
NA	TRBV7-9	TRBJ2-4	once	TGTGCCAGCAGCTCGAAGGGAAACATTCAGTACTTC	CASSSKGNIQYF
NA	TRBV30	TRBJ1-4	NA	TGTGCCTGGAGTGTCGGGACGGCGGGCGAAAAACTGTTTTTT	CAWSVGTAGEKLFF
NA	TRBV5-1	TRBJ1-1	NA	TGCGCCAGCAGCTTGGGGCCAGCACGGGGGAGCACTGAAGCTTTCTTT	CASSLGPARGSTEAFF
NA	TRBV10-2	TRBJ2-7	NA	TGCGCCAGCAGTGAGAGGGGGGTTGGAAGGGACCCTACCGAGCAGTACTTC	CASSERGVGRDPTEQYF
NA	TRBV19	TRBJ1-5	NA	TGTGCCAGTAACGGTAGCAATCAGCCCCAGCATTTT	CASNGSNQPQHF
TRBD2	TRBV5-1	TRBJ2-3	NA	TGCGCCAGCAGCTTGGGGGAGGGAACAGATACGCAGTATTTT	CASSLGEGTDTQYF
TRBD1	TRBV28	TRBJ1-4	NA	TGTGCCAGCAGATCTCGGACAGGGGGCTTTGAAAAACTGTTTTTT	CASRSRTGGFEKLFF
NA	TRBV12-5	TRBJ1-5	few	TGTGCTAGTGGTTTGGAGAGCAATCAGCCCCAGCATTTT	CASGLESNQPQHF